This is a list of T cell receptor beta chains from one sample in a study of T cell changes during pregnancy in multiple sclerosis. The data were produced by immunoSEQ multiplex PCR, yet TCRdb's version contains in-frame clones alone and is incomplete. This table has tens of thousands of clones, about 90% appearing once. The sample here was peripheral blood, taken before pregnancy. The receptors shown here come from a female donor with multiple sclerosis, enrolled in a pregnancy study. CDR3s include the opening cysteine and the closing phenylalanine or tryptophan. D genes are given only for firm matches. Size is omitted from some rows. Given values are once, few, many or a class for expanded clones.

V gene: TRBV7-3; D gene: NA; J gene: TRBJ2-2; clone size: once; CDR3 protein: CASRAYGTTGELFF; CDR3 DNA: TGTGCCAGCAGAGCTTATGGTACCACCGGGGAGCTGTTTTTT
V gene: TRBV29-1; D gene: NA; J gene: TRBJ2-2; clone size: NA; CDR3 protein: CSVTVNRVGELFF; CDR3 DNA: TGCAGCGTTACTGTGAACAGGGTCGGGGAGCTGTTTTTT
V gene: TRBV15; D gene: NA; J gene: TRBJ1-4; clone size: NA; CDR3 protein: CATSRTGLANEKLFF; CDR3 DNA: TGTGCCACCAGCAGAACAGGACTAGCTAATGAAAAACTGTTTTTT
V gene: TRBV2; D gene: TRBD1; J gene: TRBJ2-2; clone size: NA; CDR3 protein: CASSSGTGIDTGELFF; CDR3 DNA: TGTGCCAGCAGCTCCGGGACAGGGATTGACACCGGGGAGCTGTTTTTT
V gene: TRBV7-3; D gene: NA; J gene: TRBJ1-4; clone size: NA; CDR3 protein: CASSLNGGGMGEKLFF; CDR3 DNA: TGTGCCAGCAGCTTAAACGGCGGGGGCATGGGGGAAAAACTGTTTTTT
V gene: TRBV9; D gene: NA; J gene: TRBJ1-1; clone size: NA; CDR3 protein: CASSVEQLNTEAFF; CDR3 DNA: TGTGCCAGCAGCGTAGAACAGTTGAACACTGAAGCTTTCTTT
V gene: TRBV2; D gene: TRBD1; J gene: TRBJ2-3; clone size: few; CDR3 protein: CASSGGTGRTDTQYF; CDR3 DNA: TGTGCCAGCAGTGGGGGGACAGGGAGAACAGATACGCAGTATTTT
V gene: TRBV4-1; D gene: TRBD1; J gene: TRBJ1-4; clone size: once; CDR3 protein: CASSQVGGQLNEKLFF; CDR3 DNA: TGCGCCAGCAGCCAAGTGGGGGGACAGCTTAATGAAAAACTGTTTTTT
V gene: TRBV27; D gene: NA; J gene: TRBJ1-1; clone size: NA; CDR3 protein: CASSDRFTEAFF; CDR3 DNA: TGTGCCAGCTCAGACAGGTTTACTGAAGCTTTCTTT
V gene: TRBV7-6; D gene: NA; J gene: TRBJ1-2; clone size: NA; CDR3 protein: CASSPGGGAHGYTF; CDR3 DNA: TGTGCCAGCAGCCCGGGGGGAGGGGCCCATGGCTACACCTTC
V gene: TRBV27; D gene: NA; J gene: TRBJ1-5; clone size: NA; CDR3 protein: CASSTTYWTVGRNQPQHF; CDR3 DNA: TGTGCCAGCAGCACAACCTATTGGACAGTCGGTCGGAATCAGCCCCAGCATTTT
V gene: TRBV27; D gene: TRBD1; J gene: TRBJ1-1; clone size: NA; CDR3 protein: CASSFQLGTANTEAFF; CDR3 DNA: TGTGCCAGCAGTTTCCAACTCGGGACAGCCAACACTGAAGCTTTCTTT
V gene: TRBV5-6; D gene: TRBD1; J gene: TRBJ1-2; clone size: NA; CDR3 protein: CASSFTGGPFYGYTF; CDR3 DNA: TGTGCCAGCAGCTTCACAGGGGGACCTTTCTATGGCTACACCTTC
V gene: TRBV15; D gene: TRBD2; J gene: TRBJ2-5; clone size: NA; CDR3 protein: CATSFGGAQETQYF; CDR3 DNA: TGTGCCACCAGTTTCGGGGGGGCCCAAGAGACCCAGTACTTC
V gene: TRBV7-8; D gene: TRBD1; J gene: TRBJ1-3; clone size: NA; CDR3 protein: CASSLGRGRVSSGNTIYF; CDR3 DNA: TGTGCCAGCAGCTTAGGCAGGGGGCGCGTCAGCTCTGGAAACACCATATATTTT
V gene: TRBV5-1; D gene: NA; J gene: TRBJ1-1; clone size: NA; CDR3 protein: CASSLGGGNTEAFF; CDR3 DNA: TGCGCCAGCAGCTTGGGCGGGGGAAACACTGAAGCTTTCTTT
V gene: TRBV5-1; D gene: NA; J gene: TRBJ1-6; clone size: NA; CDR3 protein: CASSLGFQGSPINSPLHF; CDR3 DNA: TGCGCCAGCAGCTTGGGATTCCAGGGTAGTCCCATTAATTCACCCCTCCACTTT
V gene: TRBV7-9; D gene: NA; J gene: TRBJ1-5; clone size: NA; CDR3 protein: CASGVGGSNQPQHF; CDR3 DNA: TGTGCCAGTGGGGTCGGGGGGAGCAATCAGCCCCAGCATTTT
V gene: TRBV6-5; D gene: NA; J gene: TRBJ2-7; clone size: NA; CDR3 protein: CASSYRTGRGIYEQYF; CDR3 DNA: TGTGCCAGCAGTTACAGGACAGGGAGGGGGATATACGAGCAGTACTTC
V gene: TRBV2; D gene: NA; J gene: TRBJ1-5; clone size: NA; CDR3 protein: CASSGIREEQPQHF; CDR3 DNA: TGTGCCAGCAGTGGAATTAGGGAGGAGCAGCCCCAGCATTTT
V gene: TRBV2; D gene: TRBD2; J gene: TRBJ2-5; clone size: few; CDR3 protein: CAREGLDKQETQYF; CDR3 DNA: TGTGCCAGAGAGGGACTAGACAAACAAGAGACCCAGTACTTC
V gene: TRBV13; D gene: NA; J gene: TRBJ2-3; clone size: NA; CDR3 protein: CASSLDGGGTDTQYF; CDR3 DNA: TGTGCCAGCAGCTTAGATGGCGGGGGCACAGATACGCAGTATTTT
V gene: TRBV5-1; D gene: TRBD1; J gene: TRBJ1-3; clone size: once; CDR3 protein: CASSSGQGSGNTIYF; CDR3 DNA: TGCGCCAGCAGCTCCGGACAGGGCTCTGGAAACACCATATATTTT
V gene: TRBV5-6; D gene: NA; J gene: TRBJ2-7; clone size: NA; CDR3 protein: CASSLAGDLNEQYF; CDR3 DNA: TGTGCCAGCAGCTTGGCGGGGGATCTGAACGAGCAGTACTTC
V gene: TRBV6-1; D gene: TRBD1; J gene: TRBJ2-7; clone size: NA; CDR3 protein: CASSAMTGTPYEQYF; CDR3 DNA: TGTGCCAGCAGTGCAATGACAGGGACCCCCTACGAGCAGTACTTC
V gene: TRBV28; D gene: TRBD2; J gene: TRBJ2-3; clone size: NA; CDR3 protein: CASSFREEDTDTQYF; CDR3 DNA: TGTGCCAGCAGTTTTCGGGAGGAGGACACAGATACGCAGTATTTT
V gene: TRBV2; D gene: NA; J gene: TRBJ1-1; clone size: NA; CDR3 protein: CASTYGFREEAFF; CDR3 DNA: TGTGCCAGCACCTACGGTTTCAGGGAAGAAGCTTTCTTT
V gene: TRBV6-5; D gene: TRBD1; J gene: TRBJ2-7; clone size: NA; CDR3 protein: CASSISGTGYNEQYF; CDR3 DNA: TGTGCCAGCAGTATCTCCGGGACAGGGTATAACGAGCAGTACTTC
V gene: TRBV19; D gene: TRBD2; J gene: TRBJ2-2; clone size: NA; CDR3 protein: CASTWGGTTTGELFF; CDR3 DNA: TGTGCCAGCACCTGGGGGGGTACGACCACCGGGGAGCTGTTTTTT
V gene: TRBV7-8; D gene: TRBD1; J gene: TRBJ2-1; clone size: once; CDR3 protein: CASANPTQSQGDEQFF; CDR3 DNA: TGTGCCAGCGCGAACCCGACTCAATCCCAGGGGGATGAGCAGTTCTTC
V gene: TRBV7-2; D gene: NA; J gene: TRBJ1-4; clone size: NA; CDR3 protein: CASSKGYTNEKLFF; CDR3 DNA: TGTGCCAGCAGCAAGGGGTATACTAATGAAAAACTGTTTTTT
V gene: TRBV5-6; D gene: NA; J gene: TRBJ1-5; clone size: NA; CDR3 protein: CASSAERGGNQPQHF; CDR3 DNA: TGTGCCAGCAGCGCGGAGAGGGGAGGGAATCAGCCCCAGCATTTT
V gene: TRBV5-1; D gene: TRBD2; J gene: TRBJ2-3; clone size: NA; CDR3 protein: CASSLGSGVADTQYF; CDR3 DNA: TGCGCCAGCAGCTTGGGTAGCGGGGTGGCAGATACGCAGTATTTT
V gene: TRBV2; D gene: NA; J gene: TRBJ1-1; clone size: NA; CDR3 protein: CASTRSSTEAFF; CDR3 DNA: TGTGCCAGCACCAGGTCCAGCACTGAAGCTTTCTTT
V gene: TRBV6-6; D gene: NA; J gene: TRBJ1-2; clone size: NA; CDR3 protein: CASSPATVNGYTF; CDR3 DNA: TGTGCCAGCAGCCCCGCTACAGTCAATGGCTACACCTTC
V gene: TRBV5-5; D gene: NA; J gene: TRBJ1-2; clone size: NA; CDR3 protein: CASRPGMGYGYTF; CDR3 DNA: TGTGCCAGCAGGCCAGGGATGGGCTATGGCTACACCTTC
V gene: TRBV7-3; D gene: NA; J gene: TRBJ1-3; clone size: NA; CDR3 protein: CASSTDSSSGNTIYF; CDR3 DNA: TGTGCCAGCAGCACGGACAGTAGCTCTGGAAACACCATATATTTT
V gene: TRBV30; D gene: TRBD2; J gene: TRBJ2-3; clone size: NA; CDR3 protein: CAWSSGGVYF; CDR3 DNA: TGTGCCTGGAGTAGCGGGGGAGTATATTTT
V gene: TRBV30; D gene: NA; J gene: TRBJ2-6; clone size: NA; CDR3 protein: CAWIEQDFSGANVLTF; CDR3 DNA: TGTGCCTGGATCGAACAAGACTTCTCTGGGGCCAACGTCCTGACTTTC
V gene: TRBV25-1; D gene: NA; J gene: TRBJ1-3; clone size: NA; CDR3 protein: CASSAFQGRNTIYF; CDR3 DNA: TGTGCCAGCAGTGCCTTCCAGGGGAGAAACACCATATATTTT
V gene: TRBV5-1; D gene: NA; J gene: TRBJ1-4; clone size: once; CDR3 protein: CASSLRGANEKLFF; CDR3 DNA: TGCGCCAGCAGCTTGAGGGGCGCCAATGAAAAACTGTTTTTT
V gene: TRBV19; D gene: NA; J gene: TRBJ1-5; clone size: NA; CDR3 protein: CASSPQGINQPQHF; CDR3 DNA: TGTGCCAGTAGTCCCCAGGGGATCAATCAGCCCCAGCATTTT
V gene: TRBV7-9; D gene: TRBD1; J gene: TRBJ2-5; clone size: NA; CDR3 protein: CASSDRDSWSLETQYF; CDR3 DNA: TGTGCCAGCAGCGACCGGGACAGTTGGTCTTTGGAGACCCAGTACTTC
V gene: TRBV25-1; D gene: NA; J gene: TRBJ1-2; clone size: NA; CDR3 protein: CASRYSNYGYTF; CDR3 DNA: TGTGCCAGCAGATACTCGAACTATGGCTACACCTTC
V gene: TRBV14; D gene: NA; J gene: TRBJ1-2; clone size: NA; CDR3 protein: CASSQDMRNGYTF; CDR3 DNA: TGTGCCAGCAGCCAAGATATGCGTAATGGCTACACCTTC
V gene: TRBV13; D gene: NA; J gene: TRBJ2-1; clone size: once; CDR3 protein: CASSSISGHEQFF; CDR3 DNA: TGTGCCAGCAGCTCAATTTCAGGGCATGAGCAGTTCTTC
V gene: TRBV18; D gene: TRBD2; J gene: TRBJ2-3; clone size: NA; CDR3 protein: CASSLGGLAGRGTDTQYF; CDR3 DNA: TGTGCCAGCTCACTAGGGGGACTAGCGGGTCGAGGAACAGATACGCAGTATTTT
V gene: TRBV5-1; D gene: NA; J gene: TRBJ2-5; clone size: NA; CDR3 protein: CASSLAGLSPQYF; CDR3 DNA: TGCGCCAGCAGCTTGGCGGGACTGTCTCCCCAGTACTTC
V gene: TRBV4-1; D gene: TRBD1; J gene: TRBJ1-5; clone size: NA; CDR3 protein: CASSQDPGGGQPQHF; CDR3 DNA: TGCGCCAGCAGCCAAGATCCAGGGGGCGGGCAGCCCCAGCATTTT